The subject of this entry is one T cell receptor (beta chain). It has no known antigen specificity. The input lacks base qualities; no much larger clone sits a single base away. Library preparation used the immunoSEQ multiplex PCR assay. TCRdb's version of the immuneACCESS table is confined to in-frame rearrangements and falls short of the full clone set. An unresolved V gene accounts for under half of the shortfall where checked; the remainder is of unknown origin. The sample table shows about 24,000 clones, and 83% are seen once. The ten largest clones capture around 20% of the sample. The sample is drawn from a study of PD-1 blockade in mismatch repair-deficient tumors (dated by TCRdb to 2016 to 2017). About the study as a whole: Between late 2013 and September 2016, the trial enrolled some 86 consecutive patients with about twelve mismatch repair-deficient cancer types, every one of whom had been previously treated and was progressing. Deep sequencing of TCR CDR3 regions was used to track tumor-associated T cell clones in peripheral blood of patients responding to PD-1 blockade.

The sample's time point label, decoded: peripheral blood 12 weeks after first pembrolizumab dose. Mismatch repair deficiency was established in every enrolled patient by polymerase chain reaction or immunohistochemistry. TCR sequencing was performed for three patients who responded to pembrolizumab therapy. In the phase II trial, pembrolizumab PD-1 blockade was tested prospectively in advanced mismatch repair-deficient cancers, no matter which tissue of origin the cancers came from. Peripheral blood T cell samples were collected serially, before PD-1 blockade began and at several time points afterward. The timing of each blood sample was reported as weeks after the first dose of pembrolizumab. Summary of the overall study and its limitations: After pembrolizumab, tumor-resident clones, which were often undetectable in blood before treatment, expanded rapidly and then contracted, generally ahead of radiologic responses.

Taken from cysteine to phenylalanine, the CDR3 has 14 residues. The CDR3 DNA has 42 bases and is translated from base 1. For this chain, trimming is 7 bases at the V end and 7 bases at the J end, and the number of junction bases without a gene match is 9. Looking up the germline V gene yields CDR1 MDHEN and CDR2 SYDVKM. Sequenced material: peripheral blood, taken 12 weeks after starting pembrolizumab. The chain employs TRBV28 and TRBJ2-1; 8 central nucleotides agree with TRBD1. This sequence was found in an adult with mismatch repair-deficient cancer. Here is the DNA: TGTGCCAGCACTCCATGGACAGGGAGGAATGAGCAGTTCTTC. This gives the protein CASTPWTGRNEQFF.